This is a list of T cell receptor beta chains from one sample in a study of Graves' ophthalmopathy and Graves' hyperthyroidism. Via MiXCR, TCRdb re-called the multiplex PCR reads, giving one row per CDR3 protein. The profile shows 340,000 or so distinct CDR3 sequences, roughly 15% of them singletons. The specimen sequenced was peripheral blood. The source of these receptors is an adult man with Graves' ophthalmopathy. Both conserved end residues are part of each CDR3. The order of the fields is J gene, D gene, clone size, V gene, CDR3 DNA, CDR3 protein. D genes are given only for firm matches. Only some rows state a clone size, as once, few, many or a class for expanded clones.

>TRBJ1-1|.|many|TRBV9
TGTGCCAGCAGCACCAAAAGCGGGGGGATCACTGAAGCTTTCTTT
CASSTKSGGITEAFF
>TRBJ1-1|.|many|TRBV19
TGTGCCAGTAGTGCGCAGGGTGGTGGATCCACTGAAGCTTTCTTT
CASSAQGGGSTEAFF
>TRBJ1-2|TRBD1|many|TRBV20-1
TGCAGTGCTAGAGATAATCCCCCGGGACAGACCTTC
CSARDNPPGQTF
>TRBJ1-3|.|many|TRBV7-2
TGTGCCAGCAGCCCCGTGGGTGGGAGGCTTGGCACCATATATTTT
CASSPVGGRLGTIYF
>TRBJ2-7|.|many|TRBV12-3/TRBV12-4
TGTGCCAGCAGGCAGGGCCAGGGTGGGGATTACGAGCAGTACTTC
CASRQGQGGDYEQYF
>TRBJ1-1|.|many|TRBV27
TGTGCCAGCAGTCCCAGGGACGGGATGAACACTGAAGCTTTCTTT
CASSPRDGMNTEAFF
>TRBJ2-2|TRBD2|.|TRBV11-2
TGTGCCAGCAGCTTCCTCGGACTAGGATGGACCGGGGAGCTGTTTTTT
CASSFLGLGWTGELFF
>TRBJ1-1|.|many|TRBV7-8
TGTGCCAGCAGCGCTTTACGGGGGGTGAACACTGAAGCTTTCTTT
CASSALRGVNTEAFF
>TRBJ1-2|.|many|TRBV10-3
TGTGCCACCCCACGGGGAAGCACCTTTCTTATAATTGATGGCTACACCTTC
CATPRGSTFLIIDGYTF
>TRBJ2-7|.|.|TRBV6-5
TGTGCCAGCAGTTCACGCCTCGGGACTCGGCAGTACTTC
CASSSRLGTRQYF
>TRBJ1-1|.|.|TRBV19
TGTGCCAGTAGTAGGGGGAGGACGCAGGGAATCGCTCGGACTGAAGCTTTCTTT
CASSRGRTQGIARTEAFF
>TRBJ1-5|.|.|TRBV12-3/TRBV12-4
TGTGCCAGCAGTTTAGTGGCAGGGAGGCGTCAGCCCCAGCATTTT
CASSLVAGRRQPQHF
>TRBJ1-6|.|many|TRBV6-6
TGTGCCAGCAGTTACTCGATGGCAGGGGATAATTCACCCCTCCACTTT
CASSYSMAGDNSPLHF
>TRBJ1-1|.|many|TRBV6-1
TGTGCCAGCAGTCAACAGAGGAACACTGAAGCTTTCTTT
CASSQQRNTEAFF
>TRBJ1-2|.|many|TRBV19
TGTGCCAGTCTGGGGCCGGACGGTTCTAACTATGGCTACACCTTC
CASLGPDGSNYGYTF
>TRBJ1-2|TRBD1|many|TRBV19
TGTGCCAGTAGTATTCGGACAGGGGACCACCGTGGCTACACCTTC
CASSIRTGDHRGYTF
>TRBJ1-2|.|many|TRBV12-3/TRBV12-4
TGTGCCAGCAGTTTAGGCGTGACGAACTATGGCTACACCTTC
CASSLGVTNYGYTF